These T cell receptor beta chains were read from a single sample in a study of human T cells and chemical hapten exposure. MiXCR was run by TCRdb on the RACE reads, yielding one entry per CDR3 protein. The table includes around 45,000 distinct CDR3 sequences, nearly 4.5% detected once. Sequenced input: whole blood. The receptors here all came from a human donor in good health. Some clones in this sample may be carry-over from other donors' samples. The CDR3 runs from the conserved cysteine through the conserved F or W. D genes are given only for firm matches. Part of the rows lack a size; the others show once, few, many or a class for expanded clones.

clone size: .
D gene: .
J gene: TRBJ1-1
V gene: TRBV20-1
CDR3 DNA: TGCAGTGCTAGAGGCGTGGGGTGGGGCCTAAACACTGAAGCTTTCTTT
CDR3 protein: CSARGVGWGLNTEAFF

clone size: few
D gene: TRBD1
J gene: TRBJ1-6
V gene: TRBV27
CDR3 DNA: TGTGCCAGCAGACCGGGACAGAATAATTCACCCCTCCACTTT
CDR3 protein: CASRPGQNNSPLHF

clone size: many
D gene: .
J gene: TRBJ1-1
V gene: TRBV12-3/TRBV12-4
CDR3 DNA: TGTGCCAGCAGTTCTGGCAGATACACTGAAGCTTTCTTT
CDR3 protein: CASSSGRYTEAFF

clone size: .
D gene: .
J gene: TRBJ2-3
V gene: TRBV18
CDR3 DNA: TGTGCCAACTCACCAAGGGGAGCAGATACGCAGTATTTT
CDR3 protein: CANSPRGADTQYF

clone size: many
D gene: .
J gene: TRBJ1-5
V gene: TRBV6-5
CDR3 DNA: TGTGCCAGCAGTCGGGGGGGTTATAGCAATCAGCCCCAGCATTTT
CDR3 protein: CASSRGGYSNQPQHF

clone size: many
D gene: .
J gene: TRBJ2-5
V gene: TRBV29-1
CDR3 DNA: TGCAGCGTTGTAGAGGGAGCTGAGACCCAGTACTTC
CDR3 protein: CSVVEGAETQYF

clone size: many
D gene: .
J gene: TRBJ2-1
V gene: TRBV6-5
CDR3 DNA: TGTGCCAGCAGTTACGACTACTCAAGCTCCTACAATGAGCAGTTCTTC
CDR3 protein: CASSYDYSSSYNEQFF

clone size: .
D gene: TRBD1
J gene: TRBJ2-3
V gene: TRBV10-3
CDR3 DNA: TGTGCCATCAGTGCAGGACAGGGTCCCACAGATACGCAGTATTTT
CDR3 protein: CAISAGQGPTDTQYF

clone size: many
D gene: .
J gene: TRBJ1-1
V gene: TRBV27
CDR3 DNA: TGTGCCAGCAGTTTGGGACACCCGAACACTGAAGCTTTCTTT
CDR3 protein: CASSLGHPNTEAFF

clone size: many
D gene: TRBD2
J gene: TRBJ2-1
V gene: TRBV9
CDR3 DNA: TGTGCCAGCAGCTCCCGGACTAGCGGGTACAATGAGCAGTTCTTC
CDR3 protein: CASSSRTSGYNEQFF

clone size: .
D gene: .
J gene: TRBJ2-1
V gene: TRBV28
CDR3 DNA: TGTGCCAGCAGTTTTTTTTATTGGACAGAAAACAATGAGCAGTTCTTC
CDR3 protein: CASSFFYWTENNEQFF

clone size: many
D gene: .
J gene: TRBJ2-3
V gene: TRBV18
CDR3 DNA: TGTGCCAGCTCCATTTGGGGAGGCGTCACAGATACGCAGTATTTT
CDR3 protein: CASSIWGGVTDTQYF

clone size: few
D gene: .
J gene: TRBJ1-3
V gene: TRBV6-5
CDR3 DNA: TGTGCCAGCAGTTACTCGGGCGGGAACTCTGGAAACACCATATATTTT
CDR3 protein: CASSYSGGNSGNTIYF

clone size: many
D gene: .
J gene: TRBJ1-6
V gene: TRBV27
CDR3 DNA: TGTGCCAGCAGTTTTTCGCCTCATTCACCCCTCCACTTT
CDR3 protein: CASSFSPHSPLHF

clone size: many
D gene: .
J gene: TRBJ1-1
V gene: TRBV9
CDR3 DNA: TGTGCCAGCAGCGTCTCGGCAGGAGTGCAAGTTGACACTGAAGCTTTCTTT
CDR3 protein: CASSVSAGVQVDTEAFF

clone size: many
D gene: .
J gene: TRBJ2-1
V gene: TRBV20-1
CDR3 DNA: TGCAGTGCTAGAGCCTTAAGCTCCTACAATGAGCAGTTCTTC
CDR3 protein: CSARALSSYNEQFF

clone size: many
D gene: .
J gene: TRBJ2-3
V gene: TRBV11-3
CDR3 DNA: TGTGCCAGCAGCTTCCGAGGAGATACGCAGTATTTT
CDR3 protein: CASSFRGDTQYF

clone size: few
D gene: .
J gene: TRBJ1-2
V gene: TRBV28
CDR3 DNA: TGTGCCAGCAGTACCCCGGGCGGTTCCAACTATGGCTACACCTTC
CDR3 protein: CASSTPGGSNYGYTF